Below, 28 T cell receptor beta chains from the same sample are listed, as sequenced in a study of cytomegalovirus exposure and HLA in healthy donors. With 60 Vbeta and 13 Jbeta primers, the PCR was carried out. This table comes from immunoSEQ multiplex PCR, and its TCRdb copy is limited to in-frame clones, with some not included. This table has around 120,000 clones, 80% appearing once. Sequencing was carried out using PBMCs. These receptors were collected from a woman between 40 and 50 years old in good health and CMV-seronegative.

V is TRBV27 and J is TRBJ1-1; weak D call: TRBD1 (5 bases). Germline V lookup: CDR1 MNHEY, CDR2 SMNVEV (reference sequence). V was clipped by 6 bases and J by 5 bases, with 22 bases between them. CDR3 length: 16 amino acids. CDR3 protein: CASRTGKGEGRTEAFF. The CDR3 DNA is TGTGCCAGCAGGACCGGGAAAGGGGAGGGAAGGACTGAAGCTTTCTTT.

The chain joins TRBV4-2 to TRBJ1-2; 7 bases agree with TRBD1. Per the germline V gene, CDR1 is LGHNA and CDR2 is YNFKEQ. After removal of 1 base from V and 3 bases from J, the junction contained 5 bases not matched to a gene. The CDR3 sequence is 15 residues long. The CDR3 DNA reads TGTGCCAGCAGCCAAGGACAGGGAAAGGACTATGGCTACACCTTC. Translated: CASSQGQGKDYGYTF.

This CDR3 reads CASSVASGTPYEQYF. The DNA for the CDR3 is TGTGCCAGCAGCGTGGCTAGCGGGACGCCTTACGAGCAGTACTTC. This chain joins TRBV9 and TRBJ2-7; 9 bases map to TRBD2. The CDR3 extends over 15 amino acids. Germline loops: CDR1 SGDLS, CDR2 YYNGEE. The J segment lost 4 bases and the V segment lost 2 bases, leaving 7 bases of the junction unmatched.

This clone was detected only once. The DNA of the CDR3 is TGTGCCACCGAAATGGCAGGGCACGATGAAGCTTTCTTT. Translated, it gives CATEMAGHDEAFF. The chain has TRBV28 and TRBJ1-1; TRBD1 might be the D (5 bases). CDR1 and CDR2 from the germline V gene are MDHEN and SYDVKM. Trimming cost V 10 bases and J 7 bases, with 19 bases left between them. This CDR3 has 13 amino acids.

The rearrangement uses TRBV27 and TRBJ1-5; D is perhaps TRBD1 (6 bases). The CDR3 runs to 14 residues. Trimming removed 2 bases at V and 7 bases at J, with 12 bases between. CDR1 and CDR2 (germline): MNHEY, SMNVEV (reference sequence). CDR3 coding DNA: TGTGCCAGCAGTTTACGGGGGGCTGGGCAGCCCCAGCATTTT. Its translation is CASSLRGAGQPQHF.

The chain uses TRBV10-3 and TRBJ2-2; 10 nucleotides agree with TRBD2. The germline V gene encodes CDR1 ENHRY and CDR2 SYGVKD. V lost 6 bases, J lost 4 bases, and 14 bases stayed unmatched. The CDR3 loop spans 18 amino acids. The chain's CDR3 is CAIRASGSGGRGTGELFF. CDR3 nucleotide sequence: TGTGCCATCAGGGCTAGCGGGAGCGGAGGAAGGGGCACCGGGGAGCTGTTTTTT.

The chain recombines TRBV28 with TRBJ2-6; no reliable D call. CDR1 is MDHEN, CDR2 SYDVKM, per germline. The V and J ends lost 3 bases and 1 base respectively, with 7 bases between them. The CDR3 runs to 15 residues. CDR3 in amino acids: CASSLSGSGANVLTF. In DNA form, the CDR3 reads TGTGCCAGCAGTTTGTCCGGGTCTGGGGCCAACGTCCTGACTTTC.

The chain combines TRBV27 with TRBJ2-7, with 8 bases that match TRBD2. The CDR3 loop spans 15 amino acids. The germline V gene encodes CDR1 MNHEY and CDR2 SMNVEV (reference sequence). V dropped 5 bases and J dropped 2; count of bases not matched to a gene: 8. In nucleotides, the CDR3 is TGTGCCAGCAGTCCCCGCGGGGGGTTGACCTACGAGCAGTACTTC. The encoded protein is CASSPRGGLTYEQYF.

The chain recombines TRBV2 with TRBJ1-5, with unresolved D. Germline CDR1 and CDR2: SNHLY and FYNNEI. Trimming took off 3 bases at V and 3 bases at J, with 6 bases between the two ends. The CDR3 consists of 13 residues. The CDR3 nucleotides are TGTGCCAGCAGTGAGGGCAACAATCAGCCCCAGCATTTT. It yields the protein CASSEGNNQPQHF.

CDR3 in amino acids: CASSPRQGNEQFF. CDR3 sequence (DNA): TGTGCCAGCAGCCCCCGACAGGGCAATGAGCAGTTCTTC. The chain uses TRBV4-2 and TRBJ2-1; 7 bases fit TRBD1. The CDR3 loop spans 13 amino acids. CDR1 and CDR2 from the germline V gene are LGHNA and YNFKEQ. V dropped 4 bases and J dropped 6; count of bases not matched to a gene: 3.

The chain uses TRBV27 and TRBJ1-5; D perhaps matches TRBD1 (6 bases). The CDR3 totals 15 residues. V was trimmed by 2 bases and J by 6 bases, leaving 14 bases between them. Germline CDR1 reads MNHEY; CDR2 reads SMNVEV (reference sequence). The CDR3 coding sequence is TGTGCCAGCAGTTTAGGGACACCATCAATTCAGCCCCAGCATTTT. Translation: CASSLGTPSIQPQHF.

The chain combines TRBV27 with TRBJ2-7; D unresolved. From germline, CDR1 is MNHEY and CDR2 SMNVEV (reference sequence). The germline V and J ends were trimmed by 5 bases and 4 bases, with 12 bases remaining between them. The CDR3 is 13 residues long. The CDR3 nucleotides read TGTGCCAGCAGTACCAGTGCCGTTTACGAGCAGTACTTC. This sequence encodes CASSTSAVYEQYF.

The chain links TRBV7-3 to TRBJ2-1, with 12 bases aligning to TRBD2. V lost 5 bases and J lost 6; bases outside the gene matches: 5. The CDR3 spans 15 residues. Germline V gene data show CDR1 as SGHTA and CDR2 as FQGTGA. CDR3 DNA sequence: TGTGCCAGCAGCGCCGGACTAGCGGGATTCAATGAGCAGTTCTTC. Protein sequence: CASSAGLAGFNEQFF.

In DNA form, the CDR3 reads TGTGCCAGCAGTGAAATAAGGGGACCGCGGGGGGAGCAGTTCTTC. This gives the protein CASSEIRGPRGEQFF. This rearrangement joins TRBV6-1 to TRBJ2-1, with 7 positions matching TRBD2. The CDR3 loop spans 15 amino acids. The ends lost 2 bases at V and 10 bases at J; junction bases unmatched: 11. From germline, CDR1 is MNHNS and CDR2 SASEGT.

The genes are TRBV7-9 and TRBJ2-3; a possible D gene is TRBD1 (5 bases). The CDR3 contains 15 residues. Between the trimmed V and J ends, which lost 5 bases and 6 bases, there was a span of 18 bases. CDR1 SEHNR and CDR2 FQNEAQ come from the germline V gene (reference sequence). This CDR3 reads CASSPPGWGLDTQYF. The CDR3 DNA sequence: TGTGCCAGCAGCCCCCCTGGGTGGGGCTTGGATACGCAGTATTTT.

The chain uses TRBV19 and TRBJ2-7, with 11 bases that match TRBD1. Germline CDR1 and CDR2: LNHDA and SQIVND (reference sequence). With 5 bases clipped from V and 5 bases from J, the junction kept 5 bases outside the gene matches. CDR3 length: 14 amino acids. The CDR3 DNA reads as TGTGCCAGTAGTCCCGGGACAGGGGGAAACGAGCAGTACTTC. Protein product: CASSPGTGGNEQYF. Combining the CDR3 with reference TRBV19 and TRBJ2-7 gives the whole variable domain DGGITQSPKYLFRKEGQNVTLSCEQNLNHDAMYWYRQDPGQGLRLIYYSQIVNDFQKGDIAEGYSVSREKKESFPLTVTSAQKNPTAFYLCASSPGTGGNEQYFGPGTRLTVT.

A word on this clone: One junction end disagrees with the germline gene, perhaps due to a read error. V usage is TRBV6-6 and J usage is TRBJ1-5; 9 nucleotides match TRBD1. CDR1 is MNHNY, CDR2 SVGAGI, per germline (reference sequence). This CDR3 is built from 15 residues. The CDR3 here is CASSPRDRVGQPRHF. DNA for the CDR3: TGTGCCAGCAGTCCCCGGGACAGGGTCGGGCAGCCCCGGCATTTT.

Written as DNA, the CDR3 is TGTGCCAGCAGTTTATTGGCTGCCACTGAAGCTTTCTTT. Encoded protein: CASSLLAATEAFF. This chain uses TRBV27 with TRBJ1-1; no clear D gene. This CDR3 is built from 13 residues. Germline CDR1 reads MNHEY; CDR2 reads SMNVEV (reference sequence). V gave up 1 base and J gave up 4 bases, with 7 bases separating them.

The V gene is TRBV13, the J gene TRBJ1-1; D gene ambiguous. There are 14 residues in the CDR3. Germline V gene sequence: CDR1 PRHDT, CDR2 FYEKMQ (reference sequence). The V end lost 3 bases, the J end lost 1 base, and 9 bases lay between the germline ends. The CDR3 loop is CASSFYTSNTEAFF. In DNA, the CDR3 is TGTGCCAGCAGCTTTTACACGTCGAACACTGAAGCTTTCTTT.

This chain uses TRBV4-2 with TRBJ2-2; TRBD1 matches 7 bases. With 4 bases clipped from V and 2 bases from J, the junction kept 7 bases outside the gene matches. This CDR3 has 16 amino acids. Germline CDR1 is LGHNA and CDR2 is YNFKEQ. The CDR3 region has the DNA TGTGCCAGCAGCCTGAGGGGGCGGTCAAACACCGGGGAGCTGTTTTTT. Amino acid sequence: CASSLRGRSNTGELFF.

This sequence joins TRBV25-1 and TRBJ2-7; TRBD1 aligns across 10 bases. Trimming cost V 5 bases and J 3 bases; bases outside gene matches: 4. CDR1 is MGHDK, CDR2 SYGVNS, per germline. CDR3 length: 14 amino acids. CDR3 nucleotide sequence: TGTGCCAGCAGTTTGGGACAGGGGATCTACGAGCAGTACTTC. Its translation: CASSLGQGIYEQYF.

The rearrangement uses TRBV7-3 and TRBJ2-3; D is perhaps TRBD2 (5 bases). The ends were cut back, 5 bases at V and 1 base at J, with 13 bases in the middle. In germline, CDR1 is SGHTA, CDR2 FQGTGA. The CDR3 loop spans 15 amino acids. The CDR3 loop is CASSPLGGGTDTQYF. CDR3 nucleotide sequence: TGTGCCAGCAGCCCCCTTGGAGGAGGCACAGATACGCAGTATTTT.

The chain employs TRBV4-2 and TRBJ2-7; 12 bases are shared with TRBD2. This CDR3 spans 17 amino acids. Germline V gene lookup returns CDR1 LGHNA and CDR2 YNFKEQ. The V and J ends lost 0 bases and 2 bases, in that order; junction bases with no gene match: 5. The CDR3 is CASSQDPLAGGPYEQYF. In DNA, the CDR3 is TGTGCCAGCAGCCAAGACCCACTAGCGGGGGGCCCCTACGAGCAGTACTTC.

The chain links TRBV6-1 to TRBJ2-3; D may be TRBD1 (6 bases). Trimming pared 9 bases from V and 1 base from J, leaving 17 bases between. Germline assignment: CDR1 MNHNS and CDR2 SASEGT. This CDR3 is 15 amino acids long. The CDR3 loop reads CASQPGDLGTDTQYF. CDR3 sequence (DNA): TGTGCCAGTCAACCAGGGGATTTGGGCACAGATACGCAGTATTTT.

The V call is TRBV4-3, the J call TRBJ2-1; possibly TRBD2 for D (6 bases). CDR3 length equals 12 residues. V was cut by 1 base and J by 10 bases, with 8 bases left in between. Germline V gene lookup returns CDR1 LGHNA and CDR2 YSLEER. The CDR3 here is CASSQAGAEQFF. In DNA, the CDR3 is TGCGCCAGCAGCCAAGCGGGAGCCGAGCAGTTCTTC.

This clone appeared a single time. The V call is TRBV15, the J call TRBJ1-3, with a possible D match to TRBD1 (5 bases). Between the trimmed V and J ends, which lost 0 bases and 7 bases, there was a span of 10 bases. CDR3 length: 14 amino acids. CDR1 is LNHNV and CDR2 is YYDKDF in the germline V gene (reference sequence). This CDR3 is CATSRETVSNTIYF. The DNA of the CDR3 is TGTGCCACCAGCAGAGAGACAGTGAGCAACACCATATATTTT. Together with reference TRBV15 and TRBJ1-3, the CDR3 gives the full variable domain: DAMVIQNPRYQVTQFGKPVTLSCSQTLNHNVMYWYQQKSSQAPKLLFHYYDKDFNNEADTPDNFQSRRPNTSFCFLDIRSPGLGDTAMYLCATSRETVSNTIYFGEGSWLTVV.

The chain uses TRBV5-1 and TRBJ2-3; 7 nucleotides agree with TRBD2. The germline V gene has CDR1 SGHRS and CDR2 YFSETQ. V shed 4 bases, J shed 3 bases, and the junction held 2 bases outside the gene matches. The CDR3 totals 13 residues. The CDR3 DNA sequence: TGCGCCAGCAGCCCACTAGCGACAGATACGCAGTATTTT. Translating gives CASSPLATDTQYF.

V and J are TRBV5-1 and TRBJ2-2; the D is unclear. The CDR3 sequence is 15 residues long. Germline CDR1 reads SGHRS; CDR2 reads YFSETQ. Trimming stripped 0 bases from V and 4 bases from J, with 10 bases between. Here the CDR3 reads CASSLDSKITGELFF. The CDR3 region has the DNA TGCGCCAGCAGCTTGGACTCAAAGATCACCGGGGAGCTGTTTTTT.